These 2 T cell receptor beta chains share one sample of origin, sequenced in a study of cytomegalovirus exposure and HLA in healthy donors. The study ran its PCR with 60 Vbeta and 13 Jbeta primers. The assay was immunoSEQ multiplex PCR, and TCRdb's table has in-frame clones only and misses some. The listing records 100,000 to 150,000 clones. The sequenced material came from PBMCs. The receptor set was obtained from a young man in good health and CMV-seronegative.

V gene TRBV6-1 combines with J gene TRBJ2-7; D may be TRBD2 (6 bases). The V end lost 3 bases, the J end lost 6 bases, and 21 bases lay between the germline ends. CDR3 length equals 16 residues. Germline V CDR1 and CDR2: MNHNS, SASEGT. Written as DNA, the CDR3 is TGTGCCAGCAGTGAGTTGGTCCTCCGGGGAGGAGGCGAGCAGTACTTC. Its protein is CASSELVLRGGGEQYF.

The gene calls are TRBV28 and TRBJ2-7; no definite D call. The CDR3 consists of 15 residues. With 5 bases removed from V and 2 bases from J, the gap between germline ends came to 16 bases. Germline-derived CDR1 and CDR2 are MDHEN and SYDVKM. In DNA form, the CDR3 reads TGTGCCAGCAGTCAAACAGCTGATCTTGCCTACGAGCAGTACTTC. Its protein is CASSQTADLAYEQYF.